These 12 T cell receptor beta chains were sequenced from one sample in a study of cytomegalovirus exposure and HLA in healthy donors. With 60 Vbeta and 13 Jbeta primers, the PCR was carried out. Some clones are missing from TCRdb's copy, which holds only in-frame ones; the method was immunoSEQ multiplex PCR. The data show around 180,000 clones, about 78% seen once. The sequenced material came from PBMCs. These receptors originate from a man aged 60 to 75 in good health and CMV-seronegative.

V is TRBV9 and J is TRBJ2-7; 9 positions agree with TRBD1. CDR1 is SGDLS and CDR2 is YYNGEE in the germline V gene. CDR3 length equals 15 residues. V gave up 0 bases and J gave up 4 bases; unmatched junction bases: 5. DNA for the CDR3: TGTGCCAGCAGCGTAGGGGGACAGGGTATTTACGAGCAGTACTTC. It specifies CASSVGGQGIYEQYF.

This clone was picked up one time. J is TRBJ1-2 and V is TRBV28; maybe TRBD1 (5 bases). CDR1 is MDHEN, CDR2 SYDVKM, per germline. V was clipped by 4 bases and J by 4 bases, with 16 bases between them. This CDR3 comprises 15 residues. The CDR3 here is CASSSGGGALYGYTF. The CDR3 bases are TGTGCCAGCAGTTCGGGGGGTGGGGCCCTCTATGGCTACACCTTC.

The CDR3 loop reads CASSQASDFGTANSYNSPLHF. The CDR3 region has the DNA TGTGCCAGCAGCCAAGCCAGCGACTTTGGGACAGCCAACTCCTATAATTCACCCCTCCACTTT. The V and J genes are TRBV14 and TRBJ1-6, with TRBD1 identical over 7 bases. Trimming removed 1 base from V and 0 bases from J; junction bases left unmatched: 15. CDR1 SGHDN and CDR2 FVKESK come from the germline V gene. The CDR3 contains 21 residues.

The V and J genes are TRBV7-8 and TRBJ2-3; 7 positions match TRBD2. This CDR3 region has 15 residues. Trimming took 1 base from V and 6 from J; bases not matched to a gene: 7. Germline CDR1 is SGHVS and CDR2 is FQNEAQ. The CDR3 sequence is CASSLGSGVGDTQYF. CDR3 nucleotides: TGTGCCAGCAGCTTAGGAAGCGGGGTCGGGGATACGCAGTATTTT.

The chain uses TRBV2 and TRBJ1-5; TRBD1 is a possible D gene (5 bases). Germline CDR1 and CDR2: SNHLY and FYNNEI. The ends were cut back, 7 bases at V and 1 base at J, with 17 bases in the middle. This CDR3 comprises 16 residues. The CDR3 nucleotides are TGTGCCAGCACCATGACCAGGGTCGAAAGCAATCAGCCCCAGCATTTT. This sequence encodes CASTMTRVESNQPQHF.

For the CDR3, the DNA is TGTGCCAGTAGTAGGTCGGGGAATCAGCCCCAGCATTTT. This gives the protein CASSRSGNQPQHF. The V call is TRBV19, the J call TRBJ1-5, with D uncertain. CDR3 length: 13 amino acids. Per the germline V gene, CDR1 is LNHDA and CDR2 is SQIVND (reference sequence). Trimming shortened V by 4 bases and J by 4 bases, and 8 bases separated the two germline ends. Filled out from reference TRBV19 and TRBJ1-5, the complete variable domain reads DGGITQSPKYLFRKEGQNVTLSCEQNLNHDAMYWYRQDPGQGLRLIYYSQIVNDFQKGDIAEGYSVSREKKESFPLTVTSAQKNPTAFYLCASSRSGNQPQHFGDGTRLSIL.

DNA for the CDR3: TGTGCCAGCAGCGTAATTTCAGGCTCCTACGAGCAGTACTTC. Translating it yields CASSVISGSYEQYF. This chain uses TRBV9 with TRBJ2-7; D not certain. Deletions cut 1 base from V and 0 bases from J, with 8 bases between. This CDR3 has 14 residues. Germline loops: CDR1 SGDLS, CDR2 YYNGEE.

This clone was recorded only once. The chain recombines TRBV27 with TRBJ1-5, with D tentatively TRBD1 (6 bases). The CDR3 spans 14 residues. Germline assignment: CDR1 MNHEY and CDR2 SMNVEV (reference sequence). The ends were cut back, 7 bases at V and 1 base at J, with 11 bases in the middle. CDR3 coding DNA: TGTGCCAGCACCAAGACAGGAAGCAATCAGCCCCAGCATTTT. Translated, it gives CASTKTGSNQPQHF.

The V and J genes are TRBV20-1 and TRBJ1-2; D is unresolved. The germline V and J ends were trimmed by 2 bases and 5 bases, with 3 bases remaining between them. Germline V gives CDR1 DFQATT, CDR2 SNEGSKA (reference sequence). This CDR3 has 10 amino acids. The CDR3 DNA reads TGCAGTGCTAGACAATATGGCTACACCTTC. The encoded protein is CSARQYGYTF.

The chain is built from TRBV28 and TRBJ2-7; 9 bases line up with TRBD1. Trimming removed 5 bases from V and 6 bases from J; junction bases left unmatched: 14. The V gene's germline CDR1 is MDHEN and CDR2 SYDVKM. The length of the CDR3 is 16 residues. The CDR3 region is CASSLYTGTGTSEQYF. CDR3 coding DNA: TGTGCCAGCAGTCTTTATACCGGGACAGGGACCTCCGAGCAGTACTTC.

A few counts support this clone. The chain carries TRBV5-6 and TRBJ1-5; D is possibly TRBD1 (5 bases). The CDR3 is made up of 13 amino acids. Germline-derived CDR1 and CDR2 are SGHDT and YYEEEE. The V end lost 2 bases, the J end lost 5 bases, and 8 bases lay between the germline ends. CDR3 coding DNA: TGTGCCAGCAGCTTTGGGGGGGATCAGCCCCAGCATTTT. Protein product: CASSFGGDQPQHF.

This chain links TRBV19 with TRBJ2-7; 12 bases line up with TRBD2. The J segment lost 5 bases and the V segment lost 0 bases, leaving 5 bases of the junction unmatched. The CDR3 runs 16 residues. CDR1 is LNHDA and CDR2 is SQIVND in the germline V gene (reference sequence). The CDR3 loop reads CASSIDRLAGDHEQYF. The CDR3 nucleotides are TGTGCCAGTAGTATAGACAGACTAGCGGGAGATCACGAGCAGTACTTC.